This TCR beta chain emerged from a study of Ad26.COV2.S vaccination and SARS-CoV-2 variants. Whole-study context: The donor was enrolled in the Ad26.COV2.S arm of the COV1001 trial. Into the muscle, Ad26.COV2.S was dosed once or twice, 56 days apart. Study results and limitations: Following vaccination, spike-specific CD8+ and CD4+ T cell responses reportedly exhibited substantial breadth.

The CDR3 length is 17 residues. V gave up 0 bases and J gave up 4 bases; unmatched junction bases: 12. Germline-derived CDR1 and CDR2 are SGHRS and YFSETQ. As to treatment: over 15 received Ad26.COV2.S at low or high dose, single or two shots; 5 received placebo; per-sample allocation not given. Day 63 following the first vaccine or placebo injection was when the samples were taken. Clones were sequenced by immunoSEQ multiplex PCR, and TCRdb holds only the in-frame ones, with some missing. The table lists about 350,000 clones, approximately 84% of them singletons. Concerning this clone itself: Its antigen is unknown.

The sequencing used peripheral blood, collected in a trial of Ad26.COV2.S vaccine versus placebo. The TCR sequence derives from a person between 18 and 65 years old who received the Ad26.COV2.S COVID-19 vaccine or a placebo. The chain recombines TRBV5-1 with TRBJ2-7; TRBD1 aligns across 8 bases. CDR3 coding DNA: TGCGCCAGCAGCTTGGCCCCGTCCCAGGGGGCGTTGTACGAGCAGTACTTC. Encoded protein: CASSLAPSQGALYEQYF. Drawing the rest from reference TRBV5-1 and TRBJ2-7, the complete variable domain is KAGVTQTPRYLIKTRGQQVTLSCSPISGHRSVSWYQQTPGQGLQFLFEYFSETQRNKGNFPGRFSGRQFSNSRSEMNVSTLELGDSALYLCASSLAPSQGALYEQYFGPGTRLTVT.